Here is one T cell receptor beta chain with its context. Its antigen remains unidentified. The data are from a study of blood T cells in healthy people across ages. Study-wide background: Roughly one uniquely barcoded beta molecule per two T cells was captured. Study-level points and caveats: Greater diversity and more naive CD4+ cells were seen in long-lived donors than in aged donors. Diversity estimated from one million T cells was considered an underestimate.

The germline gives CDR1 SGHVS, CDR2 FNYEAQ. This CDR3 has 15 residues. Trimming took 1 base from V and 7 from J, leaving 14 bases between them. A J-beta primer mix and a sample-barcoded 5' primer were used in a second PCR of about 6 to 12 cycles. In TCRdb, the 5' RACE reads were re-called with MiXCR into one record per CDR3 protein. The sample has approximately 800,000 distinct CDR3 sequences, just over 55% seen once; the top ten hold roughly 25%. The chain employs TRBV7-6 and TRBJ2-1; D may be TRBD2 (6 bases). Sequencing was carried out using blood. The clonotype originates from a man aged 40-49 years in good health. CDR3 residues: CASSLVNGGLNEQFF. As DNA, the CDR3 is TGTGCCAGCAGCTTAGTCAATGGGGGGTTGAATGAGCAGTTCTTC. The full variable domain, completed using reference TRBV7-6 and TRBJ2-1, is GAGVSQSPRYKVTKRGQDVALRCDPISGHVSLYWYRQALGQGPEFLTYFNYEAQQDKSGLPNDRFSAERPEGSISTLTIQRTEQRDSAMYRCASSLVNGGLNEQFFGPGTRLTVL.